Sequencing of this T cell receptor (beta chain) was carried out in a study of T cells in Graves' hyperthyroidism and ophthalmopathy. Study-level background: Peripheral blood sampling occurred at initial diagnosis, before any treatment. Study conclusions and caveats: Most expanded thyroid clonotypes above 0.001 also appeared in blood.

Lactation, pregnancy, other autoimmune disease or uncontrolled infection excluded patients. The blood sample predates any ophthalmopathy symptoms, coming from first hyperthyroidism diagnosis. There are 14 residues in the CDR3. The germline V gene has CDR1 SNHLY and CDR2 FYNNEI. Trimming left V 8 bases short and J 0 bases short, with 14 bases between. A word on this clonotype: Its antigen is still unknown.

Amplification yielded TCR beta CDR3 regions, with RNA transcripts as the source. First-round RT-PCR of the TCR CDR3 relied on the HTBI primer set. TCRdb re-called the multiplex PCR reads with MiXCR, one entry per CDR3 protein. Of roughly 250,000 distinct CDR3 sequences detected, roughly 15% appear once; the ten largest clones hold about 14%. The TCR comes from a woman aged 40 to 49 with Graves' hyperthyroidism that later progressed to Graves' ophthalmopathy. The J gene is TRBJ2-7, the V gene TRBV2, with D perhaps matching TRBD1 (6 bases). Sequencing was carried out using blood. The CDR3 bases are TGTGCCAGCCGCCAGGGGCAGGCCTCCTACGAGCAGTACTTC. This encodes CASRQGQASYEQYF.